Listed here are 16 T cell receptor beta chains from one sample, sequenced in a study of blood T cell repertoires in COVID-19. Here immunoSEQ multiplex PCR was the method, and the copy in TCRdb shows in-frame clones only, minus some. The sample lists about 200,000 clones; 75% to 90% were seen once. The sample comprised peripheral blood. These receptors all come from a man aged 40-49 years with acute or convalescent COVID-19.

This rearrangement joins TRBV21-1 to TRBJ1-5; TRBD1, the table's D call, lacks a check against the DNA. TRBV21-1 is flagged as a pseudogene. CDR3 length: 16 residues. CDR3 coding DNA: TGTGCCAGCACCTTACTCGACAGAAATAGCAATCAGCCCCAGCATTTT. Amino acids: CASTLLDRNSNQPQHF.

The rearrangement uses TRBV7-3 and TRBJ2-1; 11 bases fit TRBD2. CDR3 length equals 21 residues. The germline V gene encodes CDR1 SGHTA and CDR2 FQGTGA. Unmatched junction bases numbered 23, after V lost 0 bases and J lost 10 bases. CDR3 sequence (DNA): TGTGCCAGCAGCTTAACCCCCGGCAGCCCCGGGACTAGCGGAGCCTATAGAGAGCAGTTCTTC. Residues: CASSLTPGSPGTSGAYREQFF.

CDR3 in DNA: TGTGCCAGCGGAGACGGCGGGGAGCTGTTTTTT. Its protein is CASGDGGELFF. The chain employs TRBV7-3 and TRBJ2-2; no clear D. Looked up from germline, CDR1 is SGHTA and CDR2 is FQGTGA. The V and J ends lost 8 bases and 7 bases respectively, with 8 bases between them. The CDR3 extends over 11 amino acids.

This chain connects TRBV18 to TRBJ1-6; D gene unclear. Germline V CDR1 and CDR2: KGHSH, LQKENI. The CDR3 sequence is 15 residues long. Trimming removed 0 bases from V and 7 bases from J, with 10 bases in between. CDR3 loop: CASSPPETYNSPLHF. The DNA of the CDR3 is TGTGCCAGCTCACCACCAGAAACATACAATTCACCCCTCCACTTT.

The rearrangement uses TRBV19 and TRBJ2-7; maybe TRBD2 (6 bases). CDR1 LNHDA and CDR2 SQIVND come from the germline V gene (reference sequence). This CDR3 is built from 14 residues. The V end lost 5 bases, the J end lost 0 bases, and 11 bases lay between the germline ends. In nucleotides, the CDR3 is TGTGCCAGTAGTTGGGGGGAGGACTCCTACGAGCAGTACTTC. This sequence encodes CASSWGEDSYEQYF. Combining the CDR3 with reference TRBV19 and TRBJ2-7 gives the whole variable domain DGGITQSPKYLFRKEGQNVTLSCEQNLNHDAMYWYRQDPGQGLRLIYYSQIVNDFQKGDIAEGYSVSREKKESFPLTVTSAQKNPTAFYLCASSWGEDSYEQYFGPGTRLTVT.

The chain combines TRBV9 with TRBJ2-5; TRBD2 agrees at 10 bases. Germline CDR1 is SGDLS and CDR2 is YYNGEE. This CDR3 is built from 15 residues. The V segment lost 0 bases and the J segment 2 bases; nucleotides outside the gene matches: 1. This CDR3 is CASSVASGGQETQYF. The CDR3 nucleotides read TGTGCCAGCAGCGTAGCTAGCGGGGGTCAAGAGACCCAGTACTTC.

This rearrangement joins TRBV20-1 to TRBJ2-7; no reliable D call. V shed 3 bases and J shed 3 bases, with 15 bases lying between them. Germline V gives CDR1 DFQATT, CDR2 SNEGSKA (reference sequence). The length of the CDR3 is 14 residues. The CDR3 spells CSASRHMGIYEQYF. DNA for the CDR3: TGCAGTGCTAGTCGGCACATGGGCATCTACGAGCAGTACTTC.

The chain is built from TRBV5-4 and TRBJ2-2, with 10 bases identical to TRBD2. CDR1 SGHNT and CDR2 YYREEE come from the germline V gene (reference sequence). The V segment lost 1 base and the J segment 0 bases; nucleotides outside the gene matches: 9. The CDR3 runs to 19 residues. CDR3 sequence reads: CASSLFATSGVANTGELFF. The CDR3, as DNA: TGTGCCAGCAGCTTGTTCGCTACTAGCGGGGTCGCGAACACCGGGGAGCTGTTTTTT.

As concerns this clone: The sample contains more than one DNA sequence encoding this CDR3. The rearrangement links TRBV2 to TRBJ1-2; D might be TRBD1 (5 bases). The V end lost 7 bases, the J end lost 4 bases, and 7 bases lay between the germline ends. CDR3 length equals 11 residues. Germline lookup yields CDR1 SNHLY and CDR2 FYNNEI. The CDR3 sequence: CASTRAYGYTF. Here the CDR3 DNA reads TGTGCCAGCACCAGGGCCTATGGCTACACCTTC.

The genes are TRBV19 and TRBJ1-1; the D is unclear. The ends were cut back, 2 bases at V and 8 bases at J, with 21 bases in the middle. CDR1 is LNHDA and CDR2 is SQIVND in the germline V gene (reference sequence). The CDR3 length is 16 residues. In DNA form, the CDR3 reads TGTGCCAGTAGTATATATCTAGGGCCCCGGCGGAGGGAAGCTTTCTTT. It specifies CASSIYLGPRRREAFF. Full variable domain (missing parts from reference TRBV19 and TRBJ1-1): DGGITQSPKYLFRKEGQNVTLSCEQNLNHDAMYWYRQDPGQGLRLIYYSQIVNDFQKGDIAEGYSVSREKKESFPLTVTSAQKNPTAFYLCASSIYLGPRRREAFFGQGTRLTVV.

This clone was picked up one time. V and J are TRBV6-5 and TRBJ2-3; tentative D call: TRBD1 (6 bases). Deletions cut 5 bases from V and 8 bases from J, with 17 bases between. This CDR3 is built from 14 residues. Germline V gene sequence: CDR1 MNHEY, CDR2 SVGAGI. CDR3 sequence: CASSKQGGDFTQYF. CDR3 bases: TGTGCCAGCAGTAAACAGGGTGGAGATTTTACGCAGTATTTT.

The rearrangement joins TRBV19 to TRBJ1-3; 10 bases are shared with TRBD1. V lost 10 bases, J lost 0 bases, and 15 bases stayed unmatched. The germline V gene encodes CDR1 LNHDA and CDR2 SQIVND (reference sequence). The CDR3 length is 18 residues. The CDR3 bases are TGTGCCACCCTACCGAGACAGGGGGCGACCTACTCTGGAAACACCATATATTTT. This codes for CATLPRQGATYSGNTIYF. The full variable domain, in which reference TRBV19 and TRBJ1-3 provide the parts outside the CDR3, is DGGITQSPKYLFRKEGQNVTLSCEQNLNHDAMYWYRQDPGQGLRLIYYSQIVNDFQKGDIAEGYSVSREKKESFPLTVTSAQKNPTAFYLCATLPRQGATYSGNTIYFGEGSWLTVV.

The sample holds a few counts of this clone. The chain employs TRBV7-8 and TRBJ2-3, with unresolved D. This CDR3 comprises 15 residues. Trimming removed 2 bases from V and 0 bases from J, with 9 bases in between. The germline V gene has CDR1 SGHVS and CDR2 FQNEAQ. The CDR3 bases are TGTGCCAGCAGCTTACGACTTCTTAGCACAGATACGCAGTATTTT. Protein: CASSLRLLSTDTQYF.

The V and J genes are TRBV24-1 and TRBJ2-7; 10 positions match TRBD1. V dropped 7 bases and J dropped 8; count of bases not matched to a gene: 10. In germline, CDR1 is KGHDR, CDR2 SFDVKD. The CDR3 spans 14 residues. The CDR3 here is CATSPGTGEVKQYF. The CDR3, as DNA: TGTGCCACCAGCCCCGGGACAGGGGAAGTGAAGCAGTACTTC.

This clone appeared a single time. This chain uses TRBV5-1 with TRBJ1-1; a possible D gene is TRBD1 (5 bases). V lost 0 bases, J lost 5 bases, and 8 bases lay in between. CDR3 size: 13 residues. The germline gives CDR1 SGHRS, CDR2 YFSETQ. Written as DNA, the CDR3 is TGCGCCAGCAGCTTGGACGGGGGGACTGAAGCTTTCTTT. Amino acid sequence: CASSLDGGTEAFF.

The V call is TRBV19, the J call TRBJ1-1; tentative D call: TRBD1 (5 bases). The CDR3 length is 13 residues. Trimming stripped 10 bases from V and 3 bases from J, with 15 bases between. The germline V gene has CDR1 LNHDA and CDR2 SQIVND (reference sequence). CDR3 amino acids: CATHLGEDTEAFF. The CDR3, as DNA: TGTGCCACACATTTGGGGGAGGACACTGAAGCTTTCTTT. The full variable domain, rest sourced from reference TRBV19 and TRBJ1-1, is DGGITQSPKYLFRKEGQNVTLSCEQNLNHDAMYWYRQDPGQGLRLIYYSQIVNDFQKGDIAEGYSVSREKKESFPLTVTSAQKNPTAFYLCATHLGEDTEAFFGQGTRLTVV.